This TCR beta chain is drawn from a study of T-cell memory formation after mild COVID-19. Study-wide context: Largely donor-specific sequence clusters came from two donors.

This clonotype was seen a few times. The antigen is undetermined. TCRdb passed the 5' RACE reads through MiXCR, listing each CDR3 protein once. This sample has around 130,000 distinct CDR3 sequences, with around 6.3% found just once. The study's findings and limits: Still unconfirmed is whether the second-wave clones peaking on day 37 recognized SARS-CoV-2. There was a balanced CD4/CD8 profile in clones contracting day 15 to 85, and later expanders leaned CD4+. Pre-infection memory showed some responding clones, and this suggested that cross-reactive memory joined.

The sequenced material came from PBMCs or a T cell subset sorted from them (not recorded which). This receptor was obtained from an adult woman who had mild COVID-19 (a few samples of this study predate the infection). Cell type and time point are not known.

CDR3 protein: CAWSTMDRGYGYTF. CDR3 sequence (DNA): TGTGCCTGGAGTACGATGGACAGGGGCTATGGCTACACCTTC. V gene TRBV30 combines with J gene TRBJ1-2; 9 nucleotides match TRBD1. This CDR3 comprises 14 residues. The trim removed 2 bases at V and 4 bases at J, leaving 5 bases unmatched. The germline V gene has CDR1 GTSNPN and CDR2 SVGIG (reference sequence).